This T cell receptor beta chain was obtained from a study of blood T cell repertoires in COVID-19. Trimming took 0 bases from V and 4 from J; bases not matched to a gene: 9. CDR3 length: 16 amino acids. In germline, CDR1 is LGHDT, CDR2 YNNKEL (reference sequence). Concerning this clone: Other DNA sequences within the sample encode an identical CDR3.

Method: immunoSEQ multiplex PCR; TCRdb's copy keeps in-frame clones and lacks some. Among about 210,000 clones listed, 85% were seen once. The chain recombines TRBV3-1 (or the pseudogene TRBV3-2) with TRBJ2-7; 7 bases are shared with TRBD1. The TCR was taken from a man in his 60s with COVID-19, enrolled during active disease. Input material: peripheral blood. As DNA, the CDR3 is TGTGCCAGCAGCCAAGATCGGTCAGGGGGAAGGTACGAGCAGTACTTC. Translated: CASSQDRSGGRYEQYF.